Below, one T cell receptor beta chain is given with its context. The source of the sample is a study of blood T cell repertoires in COVID-19. Study as a whole: Some COVID-19 samples were acute and others convalescent; all came from the United States, Italy and Spain.

Produced via immunoSEQ multiplex PCR; TCRdb's table is partial and in-frame only. The sample has a few hundred thousand clones, about nine tenths seen once; the top ten hold under 8%. Germline V gene data show CDR1 as DFQATT and CDR2 as SNEGSKA (reference sequence). Deletions cut 3 bases from V and 1 base from J, with 19 bases between. The CDR3 spans 18 residues. The TCR was taken from a woman in her twenties or thirties who had recovered from COVID-19. The rearrangement links TRBV20-1 to TRBJ2-6, with D perhaps TRBD1 (5 bases). Sequencing was performed on peripheral blood. Here the CDR3 DNA reads TGCAGTGCTAGTGTGGGCCAGGGCGTCCCTTCTGGGGCCAACGTCCTGACTTTC. Encoded protein: CSASVGQGVPSGANVLTF.